The 9 T cell receptor beta chains given below trace back to one sample, sequenced in a study of cytomegalovirus exposure and HLA in healthy donors. Assay used: immunoSEQ multiplex PCR; TCRdb lists only in-frame clones, some missing. The repertoire includes about 160,000 clones, approximately 87% of them detected once, and around 6% sits in the top ten. Material for sequencing was PBMCs. Receptor source: a woman under 40 in good health and CMV-seronegative.

CDR3 loop: CASRDRASLNTEAFF. In DNA, the CDR3 is TGTGCCAGTCGCGACAGGGCTAGCCTGAACACTGAAGCTTTCTTT. The chain couples TRBV19 to TRBJ1-1; 7 positions match TRBD1. The CDR3 has 15 amino acids. CDR1 is LNHDA, CDR2 SQIVND, per germline (reference sequence). Trimming took 8 bases from V and 0 from J; bases not matched to a gene: 9.

The chain combines TRBV7-9 with TRBJ1-3; D remains unclear. The germline V gene encodes CDR1 SEHNR and CDR2 FQNEAQ (reference sequence). The CDR3 has 16 amino acids. V lost 5 bases and J 0 bases, leaving 14 bases between the germline ends. The DNA for the CDR3 is TGTGCCAGCAGCCCTATTGAGCGAAACTCTGGAAACACCATATATTTT. This sequence encodes CASSPIERNSGNTIYF. The variable domain in full, completed from reference TRBV7-9 and TRBJ1-3, reads DTGVSQNPRHKITKRGQNVTFRCDPISEHNRLYWYRQTLGQGPEFLTYFQNEAQLEKSRLLSDRFSAERPKGSFSTLEIQRTEQGDSAMYLCASSPIERNSGNTIYFGEGSWLTVV.

This rearrangement joins TRBV28 to TRBJ2-5, with TRBD2 matching over 7 bases. This CDR3 spans 15 amino acids. Germline V gene data show CDR1 as MDHEN and CDR2 as SYDVKM. Germline trimming cut 10 bases from V and 4 bases from J; bases unmatched to any gene: 15. The CDR3 nucleotides read TGTGCCACCCAAACGGGATGGGAGGGACGAGAGACCCAGTACTTC. Translating gives CATQTGWEGRETQYF.

The CDR3 region is CASSLGLAGDNEQYF. For the CDR3, the DNA is TGCGCCAGCAGCTTAGGACTAGCGGGAGATAATGAGCAGTACTTC. The chain has TRBV5-1 and TRBJ2-7; 13 bases match TRBD2. Germline V CDR1 and CDR2: SGHRS, YFSETQ. Losses at the gene ends were 2 bases for V and 7 bases for J; bases not matched to a gene: 6. The CDR3 covers 15 residues.

This chain uses TRBV10-3 with TRBJ1-4, with D perhaps TRBD1 (5 bases). Germline CDR1 and CDR2: ENHRY and SYGVKD. This CDR3 comprises 15 residues. The V end was cut by 2 bases, the J end by 3 bases, with 10 bases between. The CDR3 region has the DNA TGTGCCATCAGTGAGATGGGGCTACCTAATGAAAAACTGTTTTTT. It translates to CAISEMGLPNEKLFF.

Here the CDR3 DNA reads TGTGCCAGCAGCTCACTGGCCGGCGGGAGAAAAGACAATGAGCAGTTCTTC. This sequence encodes CASSSLAGGRKDNEQFF. This rearrangement joins TRBV7-6 to TRBJ2-1; 7 bases align to TRBD2. This CDR3 spans 17 amino acids. Germline V gene sequence: CDR1 SGHVS, CDR2 FNYEAQ. The V segment lost 4 bases and the J segment 5 bases; nucleotides outside the gene matches: 14.

CDR3 coding DNA: TGTGCCAGCAGTGCGGACAGGGGTACCTACGAGCAGTACTTC. Protein sequence: CASSADRGTYEQYF. This sequence joins TRBV2 and TRBJ2-7; 9 positions agree with TRBD1. The CDR3 consists of 14 residues. Trimming removed 4 bases from V and 2 bases from J; junction bases left unmatched: 3. In germline, CDR1 is SNHLY, CDR2 FYNNEI. Full variable domain (missing parts from reference TRBV2 and TRBJ2-7): EPEVTQTPSHQVTQMGQEVILRCVPISNHLYFYWYRQILGQKVEFLVSFYNNEISEKSEIFDDQFSVERPDGSNFTLKIRSTKLEDSAMYFCASSADRGTYEQYFGPGTRLTVT.

This clone was seen only a few times. This rearrangement joins TRBV28 to TRBJ2-7; D is perhaps TRBD2 (6 bases). V shed 3 bases and J shed 2 bases, with 11 bases lying between them. The CDR3 totals 14 residues. Germline assignment: CDR1 MDHEN and CDR2 SYDVKM. CDR3 protein: CASSLGGQTYEQYF. CDR3 sequence (DNA): TGTGCCAGCAGTTTGGGAGGTCAAACCTACGAGCAGTACTTC.

V and J are TRBV27 and TRBJ1-5, with D perhaps matching TRBD1 (5 bases). CDR3 length equals 14 residues. V lost 9 bases, J lost 0 bases, and 12 bases lay in between. From germline, CDR1 is MNHEY and CDR2 SMNVEV (reference sequence). DNA of the CDR3: TGTGCCAGTGCCGACAGAGATAGCAATCAGCCCCAGCATTTT. Protein product: CASADRDSNQPQHF.